This T cell receptor beta chain was recovered during a study of fetal regulatory T cell absence and autoimmunity. Broader study findings: Oligoclonal TCR enrichment in pancreas over cord blood reached over 95-fold for some clones.

V was clipped by 4 bases and J by 2 bases; unmatched bases: 9. This CDR3 has 17 amino acids. Sequencing was performed with immunoSEQ multiplex PCR; in TCRdb, only in-frame clones are kept and a portion is missing. The sample includes more than 85,000 clones, more than 70% of them seen just once. With regard to this clone: Its specificity is not known.

The chain couples TRBV23-1 to TRBJ2-7, with 12 bases identical to TRBD1. TRBV23-1 belongs to the ORF category, with a function that is uncertain. The material sequenced was pancreas tissue. The receptor's source is a male donor with IPEX syndrome. The CDR3 reads CASSRGTGGAWAYEQYF. The CDR3 DNA is TGCGCCAGCAGTCGGGGGACAGGGGGCGCTTGGGCCTACGAGCAGTACTTC.